This T cell receptor beta chain was captured in a study of T cell responses to AZD1222 COVID-19 vaccine. General study points: Baseline seropositivity occurred in only a handful of AZD1222 recipients. There were vaccine-associated CD4 TCRs across spike, dominant at 160-218 and 743-854.

The CDR3 sequence is 13 residues long. The germline V gene encodes CDR1 SGHRS and CDR2 YFSETQ. Germline trimming cut 3 bases from V and 10 bases from J; bases unmatched to any gene: 7. A single count supports this clone. Its antigen is as yet unknown. Profiled with immunoSEQ multiplex PCR; TCRdb holds only in-frame clones, not every one. The profile shows around 150,000 clones, around nine tenths of them singletons. The sequence was collected from an adult in good health. The genes are TRBV5-1 and TRBJ2-1, with TRBD1 matching 7 bases. The sample consisted of peripheral blood, taken on day 0 of AZD1222 vaccination. The CDR3 coding sequence is TGCGCCAGCAGCTCAGGTTCAGGGGGAGAGCAGTTCTTC. This codes for CASSSGSGGEQFF.